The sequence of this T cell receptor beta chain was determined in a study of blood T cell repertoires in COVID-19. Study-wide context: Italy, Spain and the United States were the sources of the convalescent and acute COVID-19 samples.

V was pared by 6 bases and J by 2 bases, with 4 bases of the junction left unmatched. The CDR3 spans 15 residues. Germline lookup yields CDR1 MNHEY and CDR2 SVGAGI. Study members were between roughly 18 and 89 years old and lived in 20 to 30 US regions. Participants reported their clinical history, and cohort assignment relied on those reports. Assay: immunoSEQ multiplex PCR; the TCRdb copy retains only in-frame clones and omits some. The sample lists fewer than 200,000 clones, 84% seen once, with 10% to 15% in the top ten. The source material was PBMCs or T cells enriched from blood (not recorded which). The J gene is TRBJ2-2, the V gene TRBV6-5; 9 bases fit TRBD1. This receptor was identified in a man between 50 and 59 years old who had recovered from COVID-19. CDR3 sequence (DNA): TGTGCCAGCAGGAACAGGGGGCTCAACACCGGGGAGCTGTTTTTT. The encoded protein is CASRNRGLNTGELFF.